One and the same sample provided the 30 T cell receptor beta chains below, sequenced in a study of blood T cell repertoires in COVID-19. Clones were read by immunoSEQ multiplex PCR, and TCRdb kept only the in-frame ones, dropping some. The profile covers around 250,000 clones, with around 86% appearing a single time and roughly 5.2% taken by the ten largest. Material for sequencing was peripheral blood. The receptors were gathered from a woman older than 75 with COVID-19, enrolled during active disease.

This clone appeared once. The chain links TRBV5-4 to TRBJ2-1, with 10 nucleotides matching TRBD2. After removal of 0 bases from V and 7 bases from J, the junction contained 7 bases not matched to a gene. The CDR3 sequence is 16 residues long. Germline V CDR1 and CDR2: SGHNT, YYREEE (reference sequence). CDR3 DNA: TGTGCCAGCAGCTTGGGGAGCGGGGGGGCTTGGAATGAGCAGTTCTTC. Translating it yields CASSLGSGGAWNEQFF.

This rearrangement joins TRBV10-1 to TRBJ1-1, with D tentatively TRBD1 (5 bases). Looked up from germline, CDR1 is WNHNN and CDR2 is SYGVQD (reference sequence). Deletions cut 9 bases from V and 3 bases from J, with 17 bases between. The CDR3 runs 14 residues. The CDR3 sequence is CASSRGSGDTEAFF. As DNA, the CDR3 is TGCGCCAGTTCTCGGGGGAGCGGGGACACTGAAGCTTTCTTT.

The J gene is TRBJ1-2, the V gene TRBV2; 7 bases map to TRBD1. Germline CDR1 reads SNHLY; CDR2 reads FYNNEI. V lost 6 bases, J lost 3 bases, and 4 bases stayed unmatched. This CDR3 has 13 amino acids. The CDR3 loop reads CASRPGTDYGYTF. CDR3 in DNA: TGTGCCAGCAGGCCTGGGACAGACTATGGCTACACCTTC.

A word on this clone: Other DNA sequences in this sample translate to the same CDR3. The CDR3 loop reads CASSRDRGTEAFF. The CDR3 DNA is TGCGCCAGCAGCAGGGACAGGGGCACTGAAGCTTTCTTT. The V call is TRBV5-1, the J call TRBJ1-1; 10 bases line up with TRBD1. V was clipped by 4 bases and J by 4 bases; unmatched bases: 1. The CDR3 runs to 13 residues. In germline, CDR1 is SGHRS, CDR2 YFSETQ. Supplemented by reference TRBV5-1 and TRBJ1-1, the full variable domain reads KAGVTQTPRYLIKTRGQQVTLSCSPISGHRSVSWYQQTPGQGLQFLFEYFSETQRNKGNFPGRFSGRQFSNSRSEMNVSTLELGDSALYLCASSRDRGTEAFFGQGTRLTVV.

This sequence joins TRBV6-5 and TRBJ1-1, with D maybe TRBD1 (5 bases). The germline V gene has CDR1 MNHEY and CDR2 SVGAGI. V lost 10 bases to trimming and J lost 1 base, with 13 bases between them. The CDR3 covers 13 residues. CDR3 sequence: CATIDRPNTEAFF. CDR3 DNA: TGTGCCACCATAGACAGACCGAACACTGAAGCTTTCTTT.

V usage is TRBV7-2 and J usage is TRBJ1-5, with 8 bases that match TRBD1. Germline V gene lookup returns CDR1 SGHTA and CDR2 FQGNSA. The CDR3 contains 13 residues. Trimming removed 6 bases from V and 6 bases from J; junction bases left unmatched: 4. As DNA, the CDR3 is TGTGCCAGCAGGGACAGGGAAGGTCAGCCCCAGCATTTT. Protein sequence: CASRDREGQPQHF.

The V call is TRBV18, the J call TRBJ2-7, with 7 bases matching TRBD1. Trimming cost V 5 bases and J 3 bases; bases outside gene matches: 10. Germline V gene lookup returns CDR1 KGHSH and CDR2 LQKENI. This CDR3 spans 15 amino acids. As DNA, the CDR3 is TGTGCCAGCTCATCAACCGGGACAGCTCTCTACGAGCAGTACTTC. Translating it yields CASSSTGTALYEQYF.

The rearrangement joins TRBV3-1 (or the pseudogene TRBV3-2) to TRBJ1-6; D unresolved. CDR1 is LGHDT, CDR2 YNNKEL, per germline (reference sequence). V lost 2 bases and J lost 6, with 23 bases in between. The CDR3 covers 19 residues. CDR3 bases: TGTGCCAGCAGCCAAAATAGGGTTTCCCGGGTAGGAGGTAATTCACCCCTCCACTTT. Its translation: CASSQNRVSRVGGNSPLHF.

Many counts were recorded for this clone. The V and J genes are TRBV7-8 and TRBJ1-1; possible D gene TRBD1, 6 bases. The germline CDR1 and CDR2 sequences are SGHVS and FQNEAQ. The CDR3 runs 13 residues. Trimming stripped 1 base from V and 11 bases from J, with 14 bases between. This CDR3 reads CASSLEGGANAFF. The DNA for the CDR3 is TGTGCCAGCAGCTTAGAGGGGGGGGCGAACGCTTTCTTT.

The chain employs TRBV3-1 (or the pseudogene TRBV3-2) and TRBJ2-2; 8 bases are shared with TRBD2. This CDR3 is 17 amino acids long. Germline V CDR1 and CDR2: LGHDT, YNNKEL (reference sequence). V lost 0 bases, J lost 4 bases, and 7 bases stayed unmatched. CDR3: CASSQDFAGGSTGELFF. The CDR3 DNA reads TGTGCCAGCAGCCAAGACTTTGCGGGGGGTAGCACCGGGGAGCTGTTTTTT.

The DNA for the CDR3 is TGTGCCAGCATGCAAGCGGGGGGGCGTACCTACGAGCAGTACTTC. This sequence encodes CASMQAGGRTYEQYF. The V gene is TRBV25-1, the J gene TRBJ2-7; 10 positions match TRBD2. With 7 bases clipped from V and 2 bases from J, the junction kept 8 bases outside the gene matches. From germline, CDR1 is MGHDK and CDR2 SYGVNS. This CDR3 is 15 amino acids long.

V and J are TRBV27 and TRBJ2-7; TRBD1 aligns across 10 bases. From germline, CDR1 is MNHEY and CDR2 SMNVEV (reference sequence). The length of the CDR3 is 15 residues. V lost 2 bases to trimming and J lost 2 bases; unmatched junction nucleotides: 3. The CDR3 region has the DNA TGTGCCAGCAGTTTAGGGGGACAGGGGACCTACGAGCAGTACTTC. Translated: CASSLGGQGTYEQYF.

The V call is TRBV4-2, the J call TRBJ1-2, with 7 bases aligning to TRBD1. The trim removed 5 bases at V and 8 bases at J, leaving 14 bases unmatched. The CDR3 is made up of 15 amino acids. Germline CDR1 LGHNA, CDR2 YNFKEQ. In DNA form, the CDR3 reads TGTGCCAGCAGCTACCTGACAGGGAACGGTGGGGGCTACACCTTC. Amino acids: CASSYLTGNGGGYTF.

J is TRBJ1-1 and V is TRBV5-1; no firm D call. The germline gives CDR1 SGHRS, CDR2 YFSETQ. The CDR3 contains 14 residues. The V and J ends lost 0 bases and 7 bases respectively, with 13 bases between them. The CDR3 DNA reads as TGCGCCAGCAGCTTGGCCCAAAAGTACGGTGAAGCTTTCTTT. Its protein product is CASSLAQKYGEAFF.

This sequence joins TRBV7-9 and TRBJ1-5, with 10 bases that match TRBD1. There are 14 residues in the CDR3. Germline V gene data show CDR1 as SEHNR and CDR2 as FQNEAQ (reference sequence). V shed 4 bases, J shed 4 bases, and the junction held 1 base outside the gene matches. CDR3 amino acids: CASSSGQGNQPQHF. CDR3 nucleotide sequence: TGTGCCAGCAGCTCGGGACAGGGGAATCAGCCCCAGCATTTT.

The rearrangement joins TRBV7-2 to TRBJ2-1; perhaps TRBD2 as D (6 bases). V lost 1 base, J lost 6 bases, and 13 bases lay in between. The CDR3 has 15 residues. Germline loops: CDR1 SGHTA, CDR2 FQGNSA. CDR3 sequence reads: CASSLVTGVGNEQFF. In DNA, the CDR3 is TGTGCCAGCAGCTTAGTCACGGGGGTCGGCAATGAGCAGTTCTTC.

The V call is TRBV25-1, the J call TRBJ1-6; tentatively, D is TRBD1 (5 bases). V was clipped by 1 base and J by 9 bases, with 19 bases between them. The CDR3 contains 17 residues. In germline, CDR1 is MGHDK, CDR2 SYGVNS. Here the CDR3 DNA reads TGTGCCAGCAGTGAATCCTACGGGGGAGACGCGGGTTCACCCCTCCACTTT. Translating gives CASSESYGGDAGSPLHF.

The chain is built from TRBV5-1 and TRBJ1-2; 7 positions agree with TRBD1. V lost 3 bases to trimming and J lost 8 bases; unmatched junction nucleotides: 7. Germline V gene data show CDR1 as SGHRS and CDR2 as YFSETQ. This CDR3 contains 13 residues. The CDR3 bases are TGCGCCAGCAGCTCCCGACAGGGACAAGGCTACACCTTC. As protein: CASSSRQGQGYTF.

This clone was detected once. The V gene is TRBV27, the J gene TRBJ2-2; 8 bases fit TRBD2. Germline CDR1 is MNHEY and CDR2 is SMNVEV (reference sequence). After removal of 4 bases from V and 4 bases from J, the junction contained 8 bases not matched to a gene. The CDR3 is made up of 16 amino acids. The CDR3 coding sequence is TGTGCCAGCAGTTCTACAGAGCGGGGGAGCACCGGGGAGCTGTTTTTT. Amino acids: CASSSTERGSTGELFF.

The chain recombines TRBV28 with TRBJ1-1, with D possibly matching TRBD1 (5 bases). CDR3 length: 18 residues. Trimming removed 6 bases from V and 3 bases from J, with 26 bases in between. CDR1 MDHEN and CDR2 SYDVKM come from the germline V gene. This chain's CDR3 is CASRSSPGRRGGHTEAFF. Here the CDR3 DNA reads TGTGCCAGCAGATCCTCCCCGGGACGAAGGGGAGGACACACTGAAGCTTTCTTT. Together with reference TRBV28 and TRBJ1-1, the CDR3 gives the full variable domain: DVKVTQSSRYLVKRTGEKVFLECVQDMDHENMFWYRQDPGLGLRLIYFSYDVKMKEKGDIPEGYSVSREKKERFSLILESASTNQTSMYLCASRSSPGRRGGHTEAFFGQGTRLTVV.

CDR3 amino acids: CASSRTGLGQYV. As DNA, the CDR3 is TGTGCCAGCAGTCGGACAGGCCTGGGGCAGTACGTC. The chain joins TRBV2 to TRBJ2-7; the match to TRBD1 covers 7 bases. The germline gives CDR1 SNHLY, CDR2 FYNNEI. The CDR3 extends over 12 amino acids. V lost 5 bases, J lost 9 bases, and 7 bases stayed unmatched.

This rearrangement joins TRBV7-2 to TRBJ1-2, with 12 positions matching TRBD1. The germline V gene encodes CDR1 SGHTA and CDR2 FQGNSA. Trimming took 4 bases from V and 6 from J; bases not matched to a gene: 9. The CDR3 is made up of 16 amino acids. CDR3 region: CASSSSPGTGGNGYTF. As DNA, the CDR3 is TGTGCCAGCAGCTCCAGTCCCGGGACAGGGGGCAATGGCTACACCTTC.

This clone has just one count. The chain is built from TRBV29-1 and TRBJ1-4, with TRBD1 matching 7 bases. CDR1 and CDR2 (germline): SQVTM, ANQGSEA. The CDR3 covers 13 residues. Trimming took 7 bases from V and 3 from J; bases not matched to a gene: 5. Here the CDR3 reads CSGRDRSNEKLFF. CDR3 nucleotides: TGCAGCGGCCGGGACAGATCTAATGAAAAACTGTTTTTT.

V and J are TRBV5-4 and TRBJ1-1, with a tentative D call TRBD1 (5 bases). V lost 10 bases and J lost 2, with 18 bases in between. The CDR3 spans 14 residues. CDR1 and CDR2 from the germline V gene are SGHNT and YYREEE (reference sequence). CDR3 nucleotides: TGTGCCGGCTCCGAACAGGTCTTCAACACTGAAGCTTTCTTT. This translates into CAGSEQVFNTEAFF.

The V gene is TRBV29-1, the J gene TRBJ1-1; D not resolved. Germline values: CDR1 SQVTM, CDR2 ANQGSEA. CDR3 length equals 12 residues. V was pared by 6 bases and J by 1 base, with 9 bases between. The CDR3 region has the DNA TGCAGCGTCCTCCCCGGGAACACTGAAGCTTTCTTT. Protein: CSVLPGNTEAFF.

CDR3 in DNA: TGTGCCAGCAGTTACGATCCGCGACTAGCATTGCGGGAAGATACGCAGTATTTT. Protein sequence: CASSYDPRLALREDTQYF. This chain connects TRBV6-2 or TRBV6-3 to TRBJ2-3; 7 bases line up with TRBD2. V trimming: 2 bases; J trimming: 5 bases; junction bases outside the gene matches: 16. The CDR3 is 18 residues long. Looked up from germline, CDR1 is MNHEY and CDR2 is SVGEGT.

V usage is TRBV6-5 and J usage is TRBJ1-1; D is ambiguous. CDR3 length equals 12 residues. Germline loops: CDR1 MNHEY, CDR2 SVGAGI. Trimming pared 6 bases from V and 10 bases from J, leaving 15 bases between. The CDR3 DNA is TGTGCCAGCAGGGCCCAAAGAGGGCGAGCTTTCTTT. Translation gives CASRAQRGRAFF.

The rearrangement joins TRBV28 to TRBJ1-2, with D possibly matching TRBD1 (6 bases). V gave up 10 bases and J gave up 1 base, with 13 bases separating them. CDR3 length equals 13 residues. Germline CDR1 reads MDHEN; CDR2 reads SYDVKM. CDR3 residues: CATGQILNYGYTF. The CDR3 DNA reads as TGTGCCACCGGACAGATACTTAACTATGGCTACACCTTC.

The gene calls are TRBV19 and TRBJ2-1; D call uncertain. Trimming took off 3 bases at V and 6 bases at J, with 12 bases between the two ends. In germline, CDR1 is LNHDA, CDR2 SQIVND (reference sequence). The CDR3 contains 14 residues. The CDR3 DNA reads TGTGCCAGTAGTATTCAAGACATCGGCAATGAGCAGTTCTTC. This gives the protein CASSIQDIGNEQFF. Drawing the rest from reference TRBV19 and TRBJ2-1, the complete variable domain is DGGITQSPKYLFRKEGQNVTLSCEQNLNHDAMYWYRQDPGQGLRLIYYSQIVNDFQKGDIAEGYSVSREKKESFPLTVTSAQKNPTAFYLCASSIQDIGNEQFFGPGTRLTVL.

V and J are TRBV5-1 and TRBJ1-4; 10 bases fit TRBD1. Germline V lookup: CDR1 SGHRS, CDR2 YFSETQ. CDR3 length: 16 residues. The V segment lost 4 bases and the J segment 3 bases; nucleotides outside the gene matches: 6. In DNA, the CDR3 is TGCGCCAGCAGCGTGGGACAGGGGTGGTCTAATGAAAAACTGTTTTTT. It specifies CASSVGQGWSNEKLFF.